This T cell receptor beta chain is drawn from a study of cytomegalovirus exposure and HLA in healthy donors. Points from the study as a whole: The sole available immune exposure information was CMV serostatus. Association of a missense DCLRE1C variant with TCR beta V- and J-gene trimming was reported in a later analysis.

PCR involved 60 Vbeta and 13 Jbeta primers. The assay was immunoSEQ multiplex PCR, and TCRdb's table has in-frame clones only and misses some. The table records some 150,000 clones, roughly 82% of them present only once. For this clone: Its antigen is undetermined.

In germline, CDR1 is MDHEN, CDR2 SYDVKM. V was pared by 4 bases and J by 6 bases, with 6 bases of the junction left unmatched. CDR3 length: 15 amino acids. Material: PBMCs. The clonotype originates from a woman between 45 and 60 years old in good health and CMV-seropositive. The genes are TRBV28 and TRBJ1-4; the match to TRBD1 covers 9 bases. CDR3 nucleotides: TGTGCCAGCAGTTCCGAGGACAGGGGATATGAAAAACTGTTTTTT. Translation gives CASSSEDRGYEKLFF. The variable domain in full, completed from reference TRBV28 and TRBJ1-4, reads DVKVTQSSRYLVKRTGEKVFLECVQDMDHENMFWYRQDPGLGLRLIYFSYDVKMKEKGDIPEGYSVSREKKERFSLILESASTNQTSMYLCASSSEDRGYEKLFFGSGTQLSVL.